This entry describes one TCR beta chain. This CDR3 is 14 amino acids long. CDR1 LNHNV and CDR2 YYDKDF come from the germline V gene (reference sequence). The germline V and J ends were trimmed by 1 base and 2 bases, with 7 bases remaining between them. Source study methods: How many nucleated cells were present was estimated from reference gene primer amplification. Data came from immunoSEQ multiplex PCR; TCRdb stores just in-frame clones and leaves some out. V and J calls and clone size come straight from that table; D and trimming were deduced from the DNA. The sample consists of a few hundred thousand clones, more than 85% of them appearing once. The entry originates in a study of blood T cell repertoires in COVID-19. Across the whole study: The United States, Italy and Spain were the sources of the acute and convalescent COVID-19 samples. T cells, B-cell-depleted T cells, or PBMCs provided the cDNA or gDNA that served as material.

This TCR came from a man in his sixties with acute or convalescent COVID-19. Sequenced: peripheral blood. This chain connects TRBV15 to TRBJ2-3; tentative D call: TRBD1 (5 bases). The CDR3 sequence: CATSRVGDTDTQYF. For the CDR3, the DNA is TGTGCCACCAGCAGAGTAGGGGACACAGATACGCAGTATTTT.